These 28 T cell receptor beta chains share one sample of origin, sequenced in a study of control samples from healthy donors and cancer patients. Generated by immunoSEQ multiplex PCR, the TCRdb table keeps only in-frame clones and is missing some. The table lists 100,000 to 150,000 clones, 75% to 95% of them singletons. The source material was blood. The receptor set was obtained from a man between 18 and 29 years old in good health.

V is TRBV6-2 or TRBV6-3 and J is TRBJ2-1; the D gene is possibly TRBD2 (5 bases). This CDR3 has 13 amino acids. Trimming took off 2 bases at V and 5 bases at J, with 7 bases between the two ends. Germline values: CDR1 MNHEY, CDR2 SVGEGT. The chain's CDR3 is CASSYPGNNEQFF. CDR3 nucleotide sequence: TGTGCCAGCAGTTACCCCGGGAACAATGAGCAGTTCTTC.

The gene calls are TRBV24-1 and TRBJ2-5; D is perhaps TRBD2 (6 bases). The V and J ends lost 3 bases and 0 bases respectively, with 19 bases between them. The CDR3 totals 18 residues. Germline CDR1 reads KGHDR; CDR2 reads SFDVKD. In DNA form, the CDR3 reads TGTGCCACCAGTGATCCCGGGACTCCCACAACCGACCAAGAGACCCAGTACTTC. This codes for CATSDPGTPTTDQETQYF.

V and J are TRBV19 and TRBJ2-7, with D possibly called TRBD1 or TRBD2 (5 bases each). This CDR3 spans 13 amino acids. Trimming left V 1 base short and J 4 bases short, with 8 bases between. Germline V gene sequence: CDR1 LNHDA, CDR2 SQIVND (reference sequence). The CDR3 spells CASSIARGYEQYF. In nucleotides, the CDR3 is TGTGCCAGTAGTATAGCGAGGGGTTACGAGCAGTACTTC.

V and J are TRBV11-2 and TRBJ1-1; D ambiguous. The CDR3 spans 15 residues. Per germline, CDR1 SGHAT and CDR2 FQNNGV. V lost 0 bases to trimming and J lost 4 bases, with 12 bases between them. The CDR3 nucleotides are TGTGCCAGCAGCTTAGACTGGGGAACCCGCACTGAAGCTTTCTTT. Its protein is CASSLDWGTRTEAFF.

The chain carries TRBV28 and TRBJ2-1, with D possibly being TRBD1 (6 bases). Germline V CDR1 and CDR2: MDHEN, SYDVKM. Trimming took off 5 bases at V and 10 bases at J, with 21 bases between the two ends. The CDR3 is 15 amino acids. The CDR3 nucleotides are TGTGCCAGCAGTCCTAGATTCCCCGCCAGGGGCGAGCAGTTCTTC. It translates to CASSPRFPARGEQFF.

This clone was detected only once. The chain carries TRBV6-5 and TRBJ2-3; D remains ambiguous. Trimming pared 6 bases from V and 3 bases from J, leaving 7 bases between. Looked up from germline, CDR1 is MNHEY and CDR2 is SVGAGI. CDR3 length: 12 amino acids. The CDR3 DNA follows: TGTGCCAGCAGAGATGTTACAGATACGCAGTATTTT. This codes for CASRDVTDTQYF.

This clone was picked up one time. The CDR3 region is CASSQESGGRGETQYF. The CDR3 DNA sequence: TGCGCCAGCAGCCAAGAGTCAGGGGGAAGGGGAGAGACCCAGTACTTC. V and J are TRBV4-1 and TRBJ2-5, with TRBD1 matching over 7 bases. This CDR3 comprises 16 residues. Germline V lookup: CDR1 MGHRA, CDR2 YSYEKL. V shed 0 bases and J 4 bases; nucleotides not matched to a gene: 8.

This clone occurred once. The J gene is TRBJ1-6, the V gene TRBV28; unclear D gene. This CDR3 is built from 16 residues. Germline CDR1 reads MDHEN; CDR2 reads SYDVKM. Trimming left V 4 bases short and J 3 bases short, with 13 bases between. CDR3 DNA sequence: TGTGCCAGCAGTTCAGGCGATTTAAGCTATAATTCACCCCTCCACTTT. Translating gives CASSSGDLSYNSPLHF. Supplemented by reference TRBV28 and TRBJ1-6, the full variable domain reads DVKVTQSSRYLVKRTGEKVFLECVQDMDHENMFWYRQDPGLGLRLIYFSYDVKMKEKGDIPEGYSVSREKKERFSLILESASTNQTSMYLCASSSGDLSYNSPLHFGNGTRLTVT.

This clone was counted only a few times. The chain carries TRBV19 and TRBJ1-1; TRBD1 matches at 9 bases. The length of the CDR3 is 16 residues. The junction had 7 bases not matched to a gene; V was cut back by 4 bases and J by 1 base. In germline, CDR1 is LNHDA, CDR2 SQIVND (reference sequence). CDR3 DNA sequence: TGTGCCAGTAGTACTCTACCGGGACAGGGGAACACTGAAGCTTTCTTT. Translating it yields CASSTLPGQGNTEAFF.

The chain uses TRBV11-2 and TRBJ1-2; D is undetermined. Deletions cut 0 bases from V and 3 bases from J, with 8 bases between. The germline CDR1 and CDR2 sequences are SGHAT and FQNNGV. CDR3 length: 14 residues. The CDR3 protein is CASSLDDQYYGYTF. The DNA of the CDR3 is TGTGCCAGCAGCTTAGATGACCAGTACTATGGCTACACCTTC.

This clone was recorded only once. The rearrangement joins TRBV11-2 to TRBJ2-1, with D perhaps matching TRBD2 (5 bases). Germline V gene data show CDR1 as SGHAT and CDR2 as FQNNGV. The CDR3 runs to 16 residues. Trimming pared 5 bases from V and 3 bases from J, leaving 17 bases between. The CDR3 is CASSTQSSNRYNEQFF. The CDR3 coding sequence is TGTGCCAGCAGCACGCAATCTAGCAATCGCTACAATGAGCAGTTCTTC.

This sequence joins TRBV7-6 and TRBJ2-1, with D perhaps TRBD1 or TRBD2 (5 bases each). Trimming stripped 3 bases from V and 8 bases from J, with 17 bases between. The CDR3 consists of 15 residues. Per germline, CDR1 SGHVS and CDR2 FNYEAQ. In DNA form, the CDR3 reads TGTGCCAGCAGCTTGGGACCTGGGGCTGGCGATGAGCAGTTCTTC. Translation gives CASSLGPGAGDEQFF.

J is TRBJ1-5 and V is TRBV4-1; possibly TRBD1 for D (5 bases). The CDR3 is 14 residues long. The germline V and J ends were trimmed by 1 base and 10 bases, with 14 bases remaining between them. Germline CDR1 and CDR2: MGHRA and YSYEKL. In nucleotides, the CDR3 is TGCGCCAGCAGCCAAGGGACGGGACGTCCACCCCAGCATTTT. Translated, it gives CASSQGTGRPPQHF.

The chain is built from TRBV5-1 and TRBJ2-3; TRBD1 matches at 7 bases. The CDR3 spans 14 residues. J lost 2 bases, V lost 5 bases, and 5 bases had no gene match. CDR1 SGHRS and CDR2 YFSETQ come from the germline V gene. The CDR3 coding sequence is TGCGCCAGCAGTCTCGGACAGGTCACAGATACGCAGTATTTT. Translation: CASSLGQVTDTQYF.

The chain recombines TRBV6-5 with TRBJ2-1, with 8 nucleotides matching TRBD1. Trimming removed 2 bases from V and 6 bases from J; junction bases left unmatched: 0. The germline V gene has CDR1 MNHEY and CDR2 SVGAGI. The CDR3 loop spans 13 amino acids. The CDR3 protein is CASSYTGGNEQFF. The CDR3 coding sequence is TGTGCCAGCAGTTACACAGGGGGCAATGAGCAGTTCTTC.

The gene calls are TRBV5-1 and TRBJ1-2, with D perhaps matching TRBD1 (6 bases). The CDR3 contains 15 residues. With 0 bases removed from V and 6 bases from J, the gap between germline ends came to 15 bases. Germline lookup yields CDR1 SGHRS and CDR2 YFSETQ. CDR3 bases: TGCGCCAGCAGCTTGGACCCAACAGGGTTCAATGGCTACACCTTC. It translates to CASSLDPTGFNGYTF.

V usage is TRBV13 and J usage is TRBJ1-2; 7 positions match TRBD1. V shed 5 bases and J 6 bases; nucleotides not matched to a gene: 6. Germline assignment: CDR1 PRHDT and CDR2 FYEKMQ (reference sequence). This CDR3 region has 13 residues. Written as DNA, the CDR3 is TGTGCCAGCAGCAAGGGGGCAGGGAATGGCTACACCTTC. Its protein is CASSKGAGNGYTF.

The chain combines TRBV19 with TRBJ2-7; D unresolved. Trimming took 4 bases from V and 2 from J, leaving 9 bases between them. Germline CDR1 is LNHDA and CDR2 is SQIVND (reference sequence). This CDR3 comprises 13 residues. In DNA, the CDR3 is TGTGCCAGTAGTAGGGATTACCCCTACGAGCAGTACGTC. Translation gives CASSRDYPYEQYV.

V gene TRBV6-2 or TRBV6-3 combines with J gene TRBJ2-1, with D possibly TRBD1 on 6 matching bases. Germline V gives CDR1 MNHEY, CDR2 SVGEGT. Trimming removed 2 bases at V and 9 bases at J, with 14 bases between. This CDR3 comprises 14 residues. In DNA form, the CDR3 reads TGTGCCAGCAGTTACCTTACAGGGAGTAGTGAGCAGTTCTTC. Its protein product is CASSYLTGSSEQFF.

The V gene is TRBV5-1, the J gene TRBJ2-7; 7 nucleotides line up with TRBD2. The J segment lost 4 bases and the V segment lost 4 bases, leaving 8 bases of the junction unmatched. The CDR3 contains 14 residues. Germline CDR1 and CDR2: SGHRS and YFSETQ. In nucleotides, the CDR3 is TGCGCCAGCAGCCCCAAAGCGGGGACGTACGAGCAGTACTTC. This codes for CASSPKAGTYEQYF.

The genes are TRBV5-6 and TRBJ1-6; maybe TRBD1 (5 bases). Between the trimmed V and J ends, which lost 0 bases and 8 bases, there was a span of 12 bases. CDR1 SGHDT and CDR2 YYEEEE come from the germline V gene. The CDR3 is made up of 15 amino acids. Here the CDR3 DNA reads TGTGCCAGCAGCTTGGTCCGGGACGGCGATTCACCCCTCCACTTT. This encodes CASSLVRDGDSPLHF.

The V gene is TRBV29-1, the J gene TRBJ1-6, with TRBD1 matching over 7 bases. Germline loops: CDR1 SQVTM, CDR2 ANQGSEA. CDR3 length: 12 residues. V shed 7 bases, J shed 4 bases, and the junction held 1 base outside the gene matches. Written as DNA, the CDR3 is TGCAGCGAGGGGGCTTATAATTCACCCCTCCACTTT. Translating it yields CSEGAYNSPLHF.

J is TRBJ2-3 and V is TRBV7-3; TRBD1 aligns across 11 bases. CDR1 and CDR2 from the germline V gene are SGHTA and FQGTGA. The CDR3 is 17 amino acids. J was trimmed by 4 bases and V by 5 bases; bases with no gene match: 11. The DNA for the CDR3 is TGTGCCAGCAGCCTCCGGACAGGGGGCGTCGGCGCAGATACGCAGTATTTT. It yields the protein CASSLRTGGVGADTQYF.

The chain is built from TRBV2 and TRBJ1-2, with a possible D match to TRBD1 (6 bases). Germline CDR1 is SNHLY and CDR2 is FYNNEI. V lost 6 bases and J lost 5, with 19 bases in between. The CDR3 extends over 15 amino acids. The CDR3 DNA reads as TGTGCCAGCAGCGATACCCTGGCAGGGACATATGGCTACACCTTC. Amino acids: CASSDTLAGTYGYTF.

This clone came up once. This rearrangement joins TRBV19 to TRBJ2-2; no definite D call. Trimming left V 1 base short and J 4 bases short, with 7 bases between. The germline V gene has CDR1 LNHDA and CDR2 SQIVND (reference sequence). This CDR3 contains 14 residues. CDR3 sequence reads: CASSIVGITGELFF. DNA for the CDR3: TGTGCCAGTAGTATAGTAGGGATCACCGGGGAGCTGTTTTTT.

V usage is TRBV6-1 and J usage is TRBJ2-1; TRBD2 agrees at 13 bases. The CDR3 extends over 16 amino acids. Per the germline V gene, CDR1 is MNHNS and CDR2 is SASEGT. V lost 4 bases to trimming and J lost 10 bases; unmatched junction nucleotides: 10. In DNA form, the CDR3 reads TGTGCCAGCAGTGCATTTACTAGCGGGGGGGCCCAAGAGCAGTTCTTC. This encodes CASSAFTSGGAQEQFF.

This clone was observed a handful of times. CDR3 DNA sequence: TGTGCCAGCAGGTCGCGGGGTGGTAACACTGAAGCTTTCTTT. Encoded protein: CASRSRGGNTEAFF. The chain recombines TRBV2 with TRBJ1-1; no clear D. This CDR3 is built from 14 residues. The germline V gene encodes CDR1 SNHLY and CDR2 FYNNEI. V lost 6 bases and J lost 2, with 13 bases in between.

The chain uses TRBV6-1 and TRBJ2-7; 10 nucleotides agree with TRBD1. CDR1 is MNHNS, CDR2 SASEGT, per germline. This CDR3 contains 14 residues. Trimming took 1 base from V and 3 from J; bases not matched to a gene: 0. The CDR3 spells CASSEGDRGYEQYF. CDR3 in DNA: TGTGCCAGCAGTGAAGGGGACAGGGGCTACGAGCAGTACTTC.